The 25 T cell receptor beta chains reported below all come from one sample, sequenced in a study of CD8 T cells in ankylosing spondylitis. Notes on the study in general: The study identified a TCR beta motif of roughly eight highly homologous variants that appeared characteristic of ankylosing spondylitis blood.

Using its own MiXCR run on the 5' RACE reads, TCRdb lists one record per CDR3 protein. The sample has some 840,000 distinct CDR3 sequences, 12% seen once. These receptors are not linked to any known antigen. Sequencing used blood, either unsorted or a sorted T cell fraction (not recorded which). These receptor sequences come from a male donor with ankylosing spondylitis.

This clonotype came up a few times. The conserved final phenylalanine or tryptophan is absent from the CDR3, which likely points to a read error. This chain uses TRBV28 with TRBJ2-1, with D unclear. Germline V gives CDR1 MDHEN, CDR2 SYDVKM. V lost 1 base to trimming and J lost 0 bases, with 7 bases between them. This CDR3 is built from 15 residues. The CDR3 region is CASSLSWSSYNEQFV. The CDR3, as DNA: TGTGCCAGCAGTTTATCCTGGAGCTCCTACAATGAGCAGTTCGTC.

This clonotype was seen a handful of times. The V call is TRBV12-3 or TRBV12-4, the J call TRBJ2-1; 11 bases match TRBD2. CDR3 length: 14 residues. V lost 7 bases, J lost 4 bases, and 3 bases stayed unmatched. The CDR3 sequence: CASTPSGGYNEQFF. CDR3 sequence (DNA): TGTGCCAGCACCCCTAGCGGGGGGTACAATGAGCAGTTCTTC.

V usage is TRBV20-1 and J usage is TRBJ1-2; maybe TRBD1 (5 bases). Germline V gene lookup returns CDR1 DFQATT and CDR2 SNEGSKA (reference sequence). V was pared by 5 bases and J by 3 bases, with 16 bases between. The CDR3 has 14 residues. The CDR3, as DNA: TGCAGTGCTGCTCCCGGGACCGCTGACTATGGCTACACCTTC. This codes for CSAAPGTADYGYTF.

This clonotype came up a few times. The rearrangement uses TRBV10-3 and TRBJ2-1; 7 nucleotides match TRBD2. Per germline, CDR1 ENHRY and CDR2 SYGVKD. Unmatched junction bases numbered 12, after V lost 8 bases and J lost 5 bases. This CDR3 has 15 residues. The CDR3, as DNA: TGTGCCATCGGGTTACCGGGAGGAAGGGACAATGAGCAGTTCTTC. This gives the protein CAIGLPGGRDNEQFF.

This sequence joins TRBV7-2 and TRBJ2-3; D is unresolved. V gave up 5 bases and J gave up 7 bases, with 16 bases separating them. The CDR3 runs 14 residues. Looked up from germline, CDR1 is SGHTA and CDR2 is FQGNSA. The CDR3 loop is CASSRQRVENTQYF. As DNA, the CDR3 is TGTGCCAGCAGCAGACAACGAGTGGAAAATACGCAGTATTTT.

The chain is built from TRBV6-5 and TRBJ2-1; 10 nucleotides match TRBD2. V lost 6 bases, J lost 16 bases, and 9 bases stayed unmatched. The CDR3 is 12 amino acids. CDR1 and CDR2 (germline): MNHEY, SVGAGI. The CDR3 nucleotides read TGTGCCAGCAGCCGGAGCGGGAGGGCCTCCTTCTTC. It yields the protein CASSRSGRASFF.

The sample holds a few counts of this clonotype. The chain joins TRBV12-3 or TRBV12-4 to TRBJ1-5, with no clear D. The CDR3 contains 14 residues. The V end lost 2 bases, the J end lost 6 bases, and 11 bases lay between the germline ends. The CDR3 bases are TGTGCCAGCAGTTTAACCCCTCGCGGTCAGCCCCAGCATTTT. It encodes CASSLTPRGQPQHF.

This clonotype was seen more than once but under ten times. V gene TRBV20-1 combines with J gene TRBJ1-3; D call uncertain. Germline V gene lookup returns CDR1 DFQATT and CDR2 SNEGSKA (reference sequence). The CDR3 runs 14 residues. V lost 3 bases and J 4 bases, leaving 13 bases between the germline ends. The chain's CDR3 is CSARAGSRGNTIYF. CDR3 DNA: TGCAGTGCTAGGGCCGGGTCCCGAGGAAACACCATATATTTT.

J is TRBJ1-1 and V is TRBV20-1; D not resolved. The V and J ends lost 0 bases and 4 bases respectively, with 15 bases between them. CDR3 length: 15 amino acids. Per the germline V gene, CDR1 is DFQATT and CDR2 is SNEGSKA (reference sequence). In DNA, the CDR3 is TGCAGTGCTAGAGATTTGACCCGAACAGTCACTGAAGCTTTCTTT. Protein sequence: CSARDLTRTVTEAFF.

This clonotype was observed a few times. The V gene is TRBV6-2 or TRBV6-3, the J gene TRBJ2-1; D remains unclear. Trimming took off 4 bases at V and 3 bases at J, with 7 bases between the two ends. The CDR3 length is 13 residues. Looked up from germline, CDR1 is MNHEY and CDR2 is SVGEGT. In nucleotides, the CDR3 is TGTGCCAGCAGTTCTTGGGACTACAATGAGCAGTTCTTC. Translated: CASSSWDYNEQFF.

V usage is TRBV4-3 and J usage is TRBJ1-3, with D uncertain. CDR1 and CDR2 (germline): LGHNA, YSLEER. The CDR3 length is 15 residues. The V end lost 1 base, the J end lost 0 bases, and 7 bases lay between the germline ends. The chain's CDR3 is CASSQGARSGNTIYF. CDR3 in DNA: TGCGCCAGCAGCCAAGGGGCTCGCTCTGGAAACACCATATATTTT.

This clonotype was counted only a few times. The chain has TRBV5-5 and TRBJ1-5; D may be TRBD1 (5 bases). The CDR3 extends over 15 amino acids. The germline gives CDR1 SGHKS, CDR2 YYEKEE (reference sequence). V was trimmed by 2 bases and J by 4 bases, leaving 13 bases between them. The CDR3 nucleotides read TGTGCCAGCAGCTTAAATGGGGCACTGAATCAGCCCCAGCATTTT. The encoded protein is CASSLNGALNQPQHF.

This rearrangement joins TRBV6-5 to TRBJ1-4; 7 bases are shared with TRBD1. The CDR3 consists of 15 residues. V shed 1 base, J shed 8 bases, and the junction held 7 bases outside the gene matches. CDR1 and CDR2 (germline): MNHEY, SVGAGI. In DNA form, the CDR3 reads TGTGCCAGCAGTTACTACGGACAGGCTCGGGAAAAACTGTTTTTT. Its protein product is CASSYYGQAREKLFF.

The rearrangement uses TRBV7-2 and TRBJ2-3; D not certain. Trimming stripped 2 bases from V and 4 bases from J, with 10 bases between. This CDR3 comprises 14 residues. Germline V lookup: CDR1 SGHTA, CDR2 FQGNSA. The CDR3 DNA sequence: TGTGCCAGCAGCTTAAATTTTGTTGCAGATACGCAGTATTTT. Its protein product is CASSLNFVADTQYF. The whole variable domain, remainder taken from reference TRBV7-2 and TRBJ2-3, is GAGVSQSPSNKVTEKGKDVELRCDPISGHTALYWYRQSLGQGLEFLIYFQGNSAPDKSGLPSDRFSAERTGGSVSTLTIQRTQQEDSAVYLCASSLNFVADTQYFGPGTRLTVL.

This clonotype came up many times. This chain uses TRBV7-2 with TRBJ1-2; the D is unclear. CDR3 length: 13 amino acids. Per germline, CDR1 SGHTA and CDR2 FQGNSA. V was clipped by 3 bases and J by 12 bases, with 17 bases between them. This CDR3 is CASSFPPPAVHTF. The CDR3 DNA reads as TGTGCCAGCAGCTTTCCCCCACCGGCAGTCCACACCTTC.

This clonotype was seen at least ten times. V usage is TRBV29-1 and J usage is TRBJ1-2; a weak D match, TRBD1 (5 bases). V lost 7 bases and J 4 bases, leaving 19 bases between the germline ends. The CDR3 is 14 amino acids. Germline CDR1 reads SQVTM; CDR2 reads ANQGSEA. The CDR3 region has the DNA TGCAGCGCCGAACCCCAGGGAGCGGGCTATGGCTACACCTTC. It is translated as CSAEPQGAGYGYTF. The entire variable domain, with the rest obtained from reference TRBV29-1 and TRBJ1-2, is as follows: SAVISQKPSRDICQRGTSLTIQCQVDSQVTMMFWYRQQPGQSLTLIATANQGSEATYESGFVIDKFPISRPNLTFSTLTVSNMSPEDSSIYLCSAEPQGAGYGYTFGSGTRLTVV.

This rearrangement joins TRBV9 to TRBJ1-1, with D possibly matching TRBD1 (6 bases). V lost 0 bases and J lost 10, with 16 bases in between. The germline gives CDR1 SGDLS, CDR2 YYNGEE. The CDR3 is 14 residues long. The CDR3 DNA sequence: TGTGCCAGCAGCGTAGTAGGGGGATGGAACGGAGCTTTCTTT. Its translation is CASSVVGGWNGAFF. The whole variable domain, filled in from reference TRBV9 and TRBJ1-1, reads DSGVTQTPKHLITATGQRVTLRCSPRSGDLSVYWYQQSLDQGLQFLIQYYNGEERAKGNILERFSAQQFPDLHSELNLSSLELGDSALYFCASSVVGGWNGAFFGQGTRLTVV.

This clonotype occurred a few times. This chain's CDR3 is CATPDGTGDTQYF. For the CDR3, the DNA is TGTGCCACACCCGACGGGACAGGCGATACGCAGTATTTT. The chain couples TRBV7-9 to TRBJ2-3; 8 bases agree with TRBD1. This CDR3 spans 13 amino acids. Germline V gene lookup returns CDR1 SEHNR and CDR2 FQNEAQ (reference sequence). The junction had 9 bases not matched to a gene; V was cut back by 10 bases and J by 6 bases.

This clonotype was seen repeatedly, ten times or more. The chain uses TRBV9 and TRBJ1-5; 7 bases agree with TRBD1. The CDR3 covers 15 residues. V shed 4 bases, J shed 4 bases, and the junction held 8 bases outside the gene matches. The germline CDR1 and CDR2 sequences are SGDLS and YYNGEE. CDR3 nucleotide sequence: TGTGCCAGCAGCCCTGCGGGACAGCTGAATCAGCCCCAGCATTTT. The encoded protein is CASSPAGQLNQPQHF.

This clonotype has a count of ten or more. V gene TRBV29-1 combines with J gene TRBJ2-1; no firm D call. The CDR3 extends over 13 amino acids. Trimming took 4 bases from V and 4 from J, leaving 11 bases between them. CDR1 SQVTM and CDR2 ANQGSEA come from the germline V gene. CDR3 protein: CSVGSQAYNEQFF. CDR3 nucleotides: TGCAGCGTTGGATCCCAGGCATACAATGAGCAGTTCTTC.

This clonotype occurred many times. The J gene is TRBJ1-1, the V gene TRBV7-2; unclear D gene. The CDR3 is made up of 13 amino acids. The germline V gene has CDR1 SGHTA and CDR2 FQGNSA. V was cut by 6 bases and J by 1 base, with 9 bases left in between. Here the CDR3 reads CASRPDGNTEAFF. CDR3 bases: TGTGCCAGCAGACCCGACGGGAACACTGAAGCTTTCTTT.

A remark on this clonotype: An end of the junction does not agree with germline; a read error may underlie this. The CDR3 protein is CASSLTATGGSETQYF. The CDR3 DNA follows: TGTGCTAGCAGCTTAACCGCGACCGGAGGGTCAGAGACCCAGTACTTC. The chain recombines TRBV7-7 with TRBJ2-5, with D perhaps TRBD2 (6 bases). This CDR3 contains 16 residues. The germline gives CDR1 SSHAT, CDR2 FNYEAQ (reference sequence).

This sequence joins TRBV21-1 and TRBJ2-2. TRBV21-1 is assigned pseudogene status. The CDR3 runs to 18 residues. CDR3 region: CASSKALWGWENTGELFF. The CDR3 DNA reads TGTGCCAGCAGCAAAGCGCTCTGGGGTTGGGAGAACACCGGGGAGCTGTTTTTT.

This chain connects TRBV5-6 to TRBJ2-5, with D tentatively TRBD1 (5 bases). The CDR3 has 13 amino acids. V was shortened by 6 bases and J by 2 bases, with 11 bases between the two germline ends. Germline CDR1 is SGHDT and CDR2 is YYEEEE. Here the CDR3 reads CASTLDTQETQYF. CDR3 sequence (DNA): TGTGCCAGCACCCTGGACACACAAGAGACCCAGTACTTC.

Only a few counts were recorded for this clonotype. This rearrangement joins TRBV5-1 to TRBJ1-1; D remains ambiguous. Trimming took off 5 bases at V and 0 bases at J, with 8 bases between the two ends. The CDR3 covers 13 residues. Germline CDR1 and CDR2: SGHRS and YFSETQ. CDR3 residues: CASSSDVNTEAFF. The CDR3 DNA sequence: TGCGCCAGCAGTTCAGATGTGAACACTGAAGCTTTCTTT.